The 16 T cell receptor beta chains listed next were all sequenced from one sample in a study of shared T cell receptors in the human thymus. TCRdb's copy holds only in-frame clones and misses some; the assay was immunoSEQ multiplex PCR. The sample yields hundreds of thousands of clones, over 75% seen once. These data were also filed under a second study, of human thymus T cells.

The sample consisted of thymocytes. The receptors stem from a boy under two years old with a congenital heart defect.

This chain joins TRBV19 and TRBJ2-7; TRBD2 is a possible D gene (6 bases). The CDR3 is 14 residues long. In germline, CDR1 is LNHDA, CDR2 SQIVND (reference sequence). Trimming removed 9 bases from V and 0 bases from J, with 15 bases in between. The CDR3 loop is CASQDGGNSYEQYF. In nucleotides, the CDR3 is TGTGCCAGCCAAGACGGGGGAAACTCCTACGAGCAGTACTTC.

The rearrangement joins TRBV11-3 to TRBJ2-1, with 9 bases identical to TRBD2. This CDR3 contains 18 residues. The V gene's germline CDR1 is SGHNT and CDR2 YENEEA. J gave up 6 bases and V 0 bases, and 12 bases lay outside the gene matches. Written as DNA, the CDR3 is TGTGCCAGCAGCTTAGATCGGGGCCGTGGCGGGAGGGTCAATGAGCAGTTCTTC. It codes for CASSLDRGRGGRVNEQFF.

The rearrangement uses TRBV19 and TRBJ1-1, with 7 bases that match TRBD1. CDR3 length: 14 amino acids. V lost 6 bases to trimming and J lost 1 base; unmatched junction nucleotides: 5. Germline CDR1 LNHDA, CDR2 SQIVND (reference sequence). The chain's CDR3 is CASRAGQPNTEAFF. In DNA, the CDR3 is TGTGCCAGTAGGGCGGGACAGCCGAACACTGAAGCTTTCTTT.

The chain uses TRBV5-4 and TRBJ2-7; 11 bases are a match to TRBD2. The germline CDR1 and CDR2 sequences are SGHNT and YYREEE (reference sequence). V lost 0 bases, J lost 0 bases, and 8 bases stayed unmatched. The CDR3 consists of 18 residues. The CDR3 sequence is CASSLAFGTSGSSYEQYF. The DNA of the CDR3 is TGTGCCAGCAGCTTGGCCTTCGGGACTAGCGGAAGCTCCTACGAGCAGTACTTC.

The rearrangement uses TRBV7-6 and TRBJ2-7, with TRBD2 matching over 9 bases. Germline CDR1 and CDR2: SGHVS and FNYEAQ. The junction had 13 bases not matched to a gene; V was cut back by 5 bases and J by 5 bases. CDR3 length equals 16 residues. CDR3 sequence: CASSPPFGGRGHEQYF. The DNA for the CDR3 is TGTGCCAGCAGCCCTCCGTTCGGCGGGAGGGGGCACGAGCAGTACTTC.

The chain recombines TRBV18 with TRBJ1-4; 7 bases line up with TRBD1. V dropped 6 bases and J dropped 4; count of bases not matched to a gene: 5. Per the germline V gene, CDR1 is KGHSH and CDR2 is LQKENI. The CDR3 has 14 amino acids. The CDR3 spells CASSRDSDNEKLFF. DNA of the CDR3: TGTGCCAGCTCCAGGGACAGTGATAATGAAAAACTGTTTTTT.

Points on this clone: In the same sample, other DNA sequences code for this CDR3. The V gene is TRBV28, the J gene TRBJ1-5; TRBD1 is a possible D gene (6 bases). In germline, CDR1 is MDHEN, CDR2 SYDVKM. The CDR3 contains 16 residues. Trimming stripped 3 bases from V and 1 base from J, with 13 bases between. The CDR3 spells CASSLGQGISNQPQHF. The CDR3 DNA is TGTGCCAGCAGTTTGGGGCAGGGGATAAGCAATCAGCCCCAGCATTTT.

The chain has TRBV4-1 and TRBJ2-5; 9 positions match TRBD2. Trimming removed 0 bases from V and 4 bases from J; junction bases left unmatched: 9. Germline assignment: CDR1 MGHRA and CDR2 YSYEKL. CDR3 length equals 17 residues. CDR3 DNA: TGCGCCAGCAGCCAAGAATTGCTTAGCGGGAGATTAGAGACCCAGTACTTC. This codes for CASSQELLSGRLETQYF.

The chain recombines TRBV18 with TRBJ1-1, with D perhaps matching TRBD1 (6 bases). Trimming pared 5 bases from V and 5 bases from J, leaving 18 bases between. Germline V CDR1 and CDR2: KGHSH, LQKENI. CDR3 size: 15 residues. This CDR3 is CASSTLQGNGTEAFF. CDR3 bases: TGTGCCAGCTCAACGCTCCAGGGGAATGGGACTGAAGCTTTCTTT.

The chain recombines TRBV19 with TRBJ2-1; D is unresolved. V lost 1 base and J lost 10, with 14 bases in between. CDR3 size: 14 residues. CDR1 LNHDA and CDR2 SQIVND come from the germline V gene (reference sequence). The CDR3 coding sequence is TGTGCCAGTAGTATAGCTGCGACTGGTAAGGAGCAGTTCTTC. It specifies CASSIAATGKEQFF. The whole variable domain, filled in from reference TRBV19 and TRBJ2-1, reads DGGITQSPKYLFRKEGQNVTLSCEQNLNHDAMYWYRQDPGQGLRLIYYSQIVNDFQKGDIAEGYSVSREKKESFPLTVTSAQKNPTAFYLCASSIAATGKEQFFGPGTRLTVL.

The rearrangement joins TRBV29-1 to TRBJ2-7; the D gene is possibly TRBD2 (6 bases). CDR3 length: 13 residues. CDR1 and CDR2 (germline): SQVTM, ANQGSEA. Trimming cost V 1 base and J 5 bases, with 12 bases left between them. Here the CDR3 DNA reads TGCAGCGTTGAAGCGGGGGTCCCCCACGAGCAGTACTTC. Protein product: CSVEAGVPHEQYF.

The chain joins TRBV19 to TRBJ1-5; 7 bases fit TRBD1. The CDR3 length is 15 residues. Germline assignment: CDR1 LNHDA and CDR2 SQIVND (reference sequence). The ends lost 2 bases at V and 2 bases at J; junction bases unmatched: 3. The CDR3 bases are TGTGCCAGTAGTATATGCAGGGGGTGCAATCAGCCCCAGCATTTT. As protein: CASSICRGCNQPQHF.

The chain recombines TRBV28 with TRBJ1-5; D might be TRBD1 (5 bases). The germline CDR1 and CDR2 sequences are MDHEN and SYDVKM. The V end was cut by 2 bases, the J end by 3 bases, with 8 bases between. CDR3 length: 14 amino acids. The CDR3 sequence: CASSLIGVNQPQHF. In DNA, the CDR3 is TGTGCCAGCAGTTTAATAGGGGTCAATCAGCCCCAGCATTTT.

The gene calls are TRBV7-9 and TRBJ2-2; no firm D call. Germline CDR1 is SEHNR and CDR2 is FQNEAQ (reference sequence). V was shortened by 1 base and J by 4 bases, with 13 bases between the two germline ends. The length of the CDR3 is 16 residues. In DNA, the CDR3 is TGTGCCAGCAGCTTAGGAACCAAAGCCCCCACCGGGGAGCTGTTTTTT. Translating it yields CASSLGTKAPTGELFF.

This clone turned up a few times. V and J are TRBV11-2 and TRBJ2-7, with D possibly being TRBD2 (5 bases). The CDR3 consists of 14 residues. The V end was cut by 1 base, the J end by 2 bases, with 9 bases between. The germline V gene encodes CDR1 SGHAT and CDR2 FQNNGV. The CDR3 reads CASSLGPEAYEQYF. CDR3 DNA: TGTGCCAGCAGCTTAGGGCCGGAGGCCTACGAGCAGTACTTC.

The chain recombines TRBV14 with TRBJ2-5, with 14 nucleotides matching TRBD2. CDR1 and CDR2 (germline): SGHDN, FVKESK. CDR3 length equals 19 residues. With 3 bases clipped from V and 1 base from J, the junction kept 10 bases outside the gene matches. The CDR3 sequence is CASSQARLAGGGAQETQYF. Written as DNA, the CDR3 is TGTGCCAGCAGCCAGGCTCGACTAGCGGGAGGGGGGGCCCAAGAGACCCAGTACTTC.